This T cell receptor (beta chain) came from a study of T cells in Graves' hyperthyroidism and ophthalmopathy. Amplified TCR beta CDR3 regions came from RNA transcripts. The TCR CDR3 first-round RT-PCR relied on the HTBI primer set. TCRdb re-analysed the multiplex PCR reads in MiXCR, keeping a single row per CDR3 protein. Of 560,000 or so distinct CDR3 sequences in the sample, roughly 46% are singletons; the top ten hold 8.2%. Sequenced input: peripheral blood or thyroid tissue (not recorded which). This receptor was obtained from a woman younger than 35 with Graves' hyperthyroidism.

CDR3 nucleotide sequence: TGTGCCAGCAGCCGGGGGACCGCACCGTCTAACTATGGCTACACCTTC. As protein: CASSRGTAPSNYGYTF. The J gene is TRBJ1-2, the V gene TRBV7-3, with a possible D match to TRBD1 (5 bases). This CDR3 is 16 amino acids long. Germline V gives CDR1 SGHTA, CDR2 FQGTGA. Trimming shortened V by 5 bases and J by 0 bases, and 16 bases separated the two germline ends.